Presented here are 27 T cell receptor beta chains from one specimen sequenced in a study of blood T cell repertoires in COVID-19 (dated by TCRdb to the early 2020s). Receptor libraries were prepared by the immunoSEQ multiplex PCR assay. TCRdb took this table from immuneACCESS and kept in-frame rearrangements with V and J called. Such tables lack part of the clones; where checked against another copy, unresolved V genes explain under half of the gap, and the rest is unexplained. A total of fewer than 200,000 clones appear in this sample, under 85% of them only once. The ten largest clones capture 7.6% of the sample. The specimen sequenced was peripheral blood. Source of these receptors: a woman in her 70s with COVID-19, enrolled during active disease.

The rearrangement uses TRBV30 and TRBJ1-5; TRBD1 matches at 11 bases. Looked up from germline, CDR1 is GTSNPN and CDR2 is SVGIG (reference sequence). The CDR3 loop spans 13 amino acids. Losses at the gene ends were 5 bases for V and 7 bases for J; bases not matched to a gene: 4. CDR3 bases: TGTGCCTGGGGGGACAGGGGGTACCAGCCCCAGCATTTT. Protein: CAWGDRGYQPQHF.

V is TRBV19 and J is TRBJ1-2; TRBD1 might be the D (5 bases). The germline V gene encodes CDR1 LNHDA and CDR2 SQIVND (reference sequence). The CDR3 loop spans 14 amino acids. The V end was cut by 10 bases, the J end by 4 bases, with 19 bases between. In DNA, the CDR3 is TGTGCCACCCGGGACTCAAGGAGGGCCTATGGCTACACCTTC. Translation gives CATRDSRRAYGYTF.

The rearrangement links TRBV7-2 to TRBJ1-4; TRBD1 is a possible D gene (6 bases). V gave up 2 bases and J gave up 5 bases, with 12 bases separating them. The CDR3 is 15 residues long. Germline lookup yields CDR1 SGHTA and CDR2 FQGNSA. The CDR3 DNA follows: TGTGCCAGCAGCTTAACGGGGGGGCCCAATGAAAAACTGTTTTTT. It yields the protein CASSLTGGPNEKLFF.

The chain is built from TRBV5-4 and TRBJ2-2, with 7 bases matching TRBD1. The ends lost 4 bases at V and 0 bases at J; junction bases unmatched: 3. The CDR3 totals 15 residues. Germline V gives CDR1 SGHNT, CDR2 YYREEE (reference sequence). As DNA, the CDR3 is TGTGCCAGCAGCCGGGGACAGTCGAACACCGGGGAGCTGTTTTTT. Amino acids: CASSRGQSNTGELFF. Together with reference TRBV5-4 and TRBJ2-2, the CDR3 gives the full variable domain: ETGVTQSPTHLIKTRGQQVTLRCSSQSGHNTVSWYQQALGQGPQFIFQYYREEENGRGNFPPRFSGLQFPNYSSELNVNALELDDSALYLCASSRGQSNTGELFFGEGSRLTVL.

Only a few counts were recorded for this clone. This chain connects TRBV28 to TRBJ1-2; 7 bases align to TRBD1. Germline CDR1 is MDHEN and CDR2 is SYDVKM. V shed 6 bases, J shed 4 bases, and the junction held 11 bases outside the gene matches. The CDR3 runs to 15 residues. The CDR3 DNA is TGTGCCAGCAGCCAGACAGGGCCCCAAGGCTATGGCTACACCTTC. Amino acid sequence: CASSQTGPQGYGYTF.

V gene TRBV7-3 combines with J gene TRBJ2-2, with TRBD2 identical over 14 bases. The V and J ends lost 5 bases and 1 base, in that order; junction bases with no gene match: 6. The length of the CDR3 is 18 residues. Germline loops: CDR1 SGHTA, CDR2 FQGTGA. The CDR3 spells CASSRTGLAGVNTGELFF. The CDR3, as DNA: TGTGCCAGCAGCCGAACGGGACTAGCGGGAGTGAACACCGGGGAGCTGTTTTTT.

Here the CDR3 DNA reads TGTGCCAGCAATCAGGGGCCAGTCGCTGAAAAACTGTTTTTT. It yields the protein CASNQGPVAEKLFF. The rearrangement uses TRBV2 and TRBJ1-4, with D perhaps TRBD1 (6 bases). The CDR3 extends over 14 amino acids. CDR1 and CDR2 from the germline V gene are SNHLY and FYNNEI. Trimming took off 7 bases at V and 7 bases at J, with 16 bases between the two ends. Combining the CDR3 with reference TRBV2 and TRBJ1-4 gives the whole variable domain EPEVTQTPSHQVTQMGQEVILRCVPISNHLYFYWYRQILGQKVEFLVSFYNNEISEKSEIFDDQFSVERPDGSNFTLKIRSTKLEDSAMYFCASNQGPVAEKLFFGSGTQLSVL.

The rearrangement links TRBV5-1 to TRBJ2-3; 7 positions agree with TRBD2. The germline V gene encodes CDR1 SGHRS and CDR2 YFSETQ. The V segment lost 4 bases and the J segment 2 bases; nucleotides outside the gene matches: 16. There are 18 residues in the CDR3. This CDR3 is CASSPGFGKAGITDTQYF. The CDR3 coding sequence is TGCGCCAGCAGCCCTGGGTTTGGGAAAGCGGGGATCACAGATACGCAGTATTTT.

The rearrangement links TRBV5-6 to TRBJ1-5, with D possibly TRBD1 on 6 matching bases. The CDR3 has 17 residues. Germline V lookup: CDR1 SGHDT, CDR2 YYEEEE. V was shortened by 3 bases and J by 3 bases, with 19 bases between the two germline ends. CDR3 nucleotide sequence: TGTGCCAGCAGCTCCTCCCGAACAGGGTCGTACAATCAGCCCCAGCATTTT. Translated, it gives CASSSSRTGSYNQPQHF.

This chain joins TRBV5-1 and TRBJ2-3; D ambiguous. The V end was cut by 5 bases, the J end by 0 bases, with 10 bases between. From germline, CDR1 is SGHRS and CDR2 YFSETQ. CDR3 size: 14 residues. The CDR3 loop is CASRGASSTDTQYF. CDR3 bases: TGCGCCAGCAGAGGAGCCTCTAGCACAGATACGCAGTATTTT.

The chain employs TRBV5-8 and TRBJ2-1; TRBD1 matches 7 bases. The CDR3 runs to 17 residues. Trimming removed 5 bases from V and 4 bases from J; junction bases left unmatched: 15. Germline values: CDR1 SGHTS, CDR2 YDEGEE. CDR3 residues: CASRLNRGPPPYNEQFF. CDR3 DNA: TGTGCCAGCAGGCTCAACAGGGGCCCTCCACCTTACAATGAGCAGTTCTTC.

The chain uses TRBV28 and TRBJ2-7; D is possibly TRBD1 (6 bases). The V end was cut by 6 bases, the J end by 3 bases, with 24 bases between. The CDR3 has 17 amino acids. From germline, CDR1 is MDHEN and CDR2 SYDVKM. The CDR3 bases are TGTGCCAGCAGAACTCGACAGGTTGGATTTGGGGGCTACGAGCAGTACTTC. Amino acid sequence: CASRTRQVGFGGYEQYF.

The chain recombines TRBV27 with TRBJ2-7, with 7 bases identical to TRBD1. The CDR3 is made up of 17 amino acids. V dropped 5 bases and J dropped 2; count of bases not matched to a gene: 15. Looked up from germline, CDR1 is MNHEY and CDR2 is SMNVEV (reference sequence). The CDR3 protein is CASSTTQGGTTTYEQYF. CDR3 coding DNA: TGTGCCAGCAGTACTACCCAAGGGGGCACGACTACCTACGAGCAGTACTTC.

This clone was found a few times. The rearrangement joins TRBV6-5 to TRBJ1-3; 7 bases are a match to TRBD1. Germline V gives CDR1 MNHEY, CDR2 SVGAGI. The CDR3 totals 13 residues. Losses at the gene ends were 4 bases for V and 4 bases for J; bases not matched to a gene: 1. The CDR3: CASSWDRGNTIYF. CDR3 bases: TGTGCCAGCAGTTGGGACAGAGGAAACACCATATATTTT.

This rearrangement joins TRBV7-9 to TRBJ1-2; D is perhaps TRBD1 (5 bases). The CDR3 is 16 residues long. With 1 base removed from V and 3 bases from J, the gap between germline ends came to 15 bases. Germline V lookup: CDR1 SEHNR, CDR2 FQNEAQ (reference sequence). The chain's CDR3 is CASSLGSLRRDYGYTF. In DNA, the CDR3 is TGTGCCAGCAGCTTAGGATCTTTGCGCAGGGACTATGGCTACACCTTC.

The count of this clone is one. The chain links TRBV18 to TRBJ1-5; D call uncertain. The CDR3 extends over 14 amino acids. V was cut by 2 bases and J by 7 bases, with 12 bases left in between. Looked up from germline, CDR1 is KGHSH and CDR2 is LQKENI. In DNA, the CDR3 is TGTGCCAGCTCACCAACCGCGGGTACCCAGCCCCAGCATTTT. Amino acid sequence: CASSPTAGTQPQHF.

The CDR3 bases are TGTGCCAGCAGTGCAAAGACAGGGGCTAACTATGGCTACACCTTC. This encodes CASSAKTGANYGYTF. J is TRBJ1-2 and V is TRBV27; 8 bases are shared with TRBD1. J gave up 0 bases and V 5 bases, and 5 bases lay outside the gene matches. The CDR3 consists of 15 residues. Germline V gene data show CDR1 as MNHEY and CDR2 as SMNVEV (reference sequence).

V and J are TRBV5-1 and TRBJ2-5, with 9 positions matching TRBD1. The CDR3 runs 15 residues. Germline-derived CDR1 and CDR2 are SGHRS and YFSETQ. V was clipped by 3 bases and J by 2 bases; unmatched bases: 5. The CDR3 nucleotides read TGCGCCAGCAGCTACTCCGACAGGGGGCAAGAGACCCAGTACTTC. Amino acid sequence: CASSYSDRGQETQYF.

This clone was seen more than once but under ten times. The rearrangement links TRBV28 to TRBJ2-7; TRBD2 matches 8 bases. The length of the CDR3 is 14 residues. Germline V gene sequence: CDR1 MDHEN, CDR2 SYDVKM. The junction had 10 bases not matched to a gene; V was cut back by 6 bases and J by 6 bases. CDR3 sequence: CASSKSGRGVEQYF. The CDR3 DNA sequence: TGTGCCAGCAGCAAAAGCGGGAGAGGTGTCGAGCAGTACTTC.

The V call is TRBV5-6, the J call TRBJ2-1; 7 bases are shared with TRBD1. J gave up 0 bases and V 0 bases, and 3 bases lay outside the gene matches. CDR1 and CDR2 from the germline V gene are SGHDT and YYEEEE. CDR3 length: 16 amino acids. The CDR3 sequence is CASSLGTGSSYNEQFF. The DNA of the CDR3 is TGTGCCAGCAGCTTGGGGACAGGAAGCTCCTACAATGAGCAGTTCTTC.

The genes are TRBV30 and TRBJ1-2, with TRBD1 matching over 8 bases. The CDR3 runs to 14 residues. CDR1 and CDR2 (germline): GTSNPN, SVGIG (reference sequence). J lost 0 bases, V lost 2 bases, and 2 bases had no gene match. The CDR3 sequence: CAWSRTGSNYGYTF. DNA of the CDR3: TGTGCCTGGAGTCGGACAGGGTCTAACTATGGCTACACCTTC. The entire variable domain, with the rest obtained from reference TRBV30 and TRBJ1-2, is as follows: SQTIHQWPATLVQPVGSPLSLECTVEGTSNPNLYWYRQAAGRGLQLLFYSVGIGQISSEVPQNLSASRPQDRQFILSSKKLLLSDSGFYLCAWSRTGSNYGYTFGSGTRLTVV.

The chain combines TRBV19 with TRBJ1-1; D gene unclear. This CDR3 has 13 amino acids. Germline CDR1 reads LNHDA; CDR2 reads SQIVND (reference sequence). Trimming pared 1 base from V and 2 bases from J, leaving 5 bases between. CDR3 in amino acids: CASSIGSNTEAFF. CDR3 DNA sequence: TGTGCCAGTAGTATAGGCAGTAACACTGAAGCTTTCTTT.

V and J are TRBV6-1 and TRBJ1-2, with D possibly matching TRBD1 (6 bases). This CDR3 has 17 amino acids. The germline CDR1 and CDR2 sequences are MNHNS and SASEGT. Trimming removed 0 bases at V and 4 bases at J, with 18 bases between. CDR3 sequence (DNA): TGTGCCAGCAGTGAAGCCCTCGGGGCAGGGACAACCTATGGCTACACCTTC. This translates into CASSEALGAGTTYGYTF.

This clone was counted between two and nine times. The rearrangement joins TRBV5-1 to TRBJ1-2; D uncertain. Trimming shortened V by 1 base and J by 1 base, and 8 bases separated the two germline ends. The CDR3 totals 14 residues. Germline CDR1 is SGHRS and CDR2 is YFSETQ. The CDR3 nucleotides read TGCGCCAGCAGCTTGAACCGGGATAACTATGGCTACACCTTC. The encoded protein is CASSLNRDNYGYTF.

This sequence joins TRBV6-6 and TRBJ2-3, with 10 bases identical to TRBD2. This CDR3 spans 15 amino acids. Germline CDR1 and CDR2: MNHNY and SVGAGI (reference sequence). Unmatched junction bases numbered 5, after V lost 5 bases and J lost 3 bases. The CDR3: CASSRTSGPTDTQYF. The CDR3 DNA follows: TGTGCCAGCAGTCGGACTAGCGGTCCAACAGATACGCAGTATTTT.

V usage is TRBV24-1 and J usage is TRBJ2-3; 13 nucleotides align to TRBD2. Trimming at V came to 9 bases and at J to 6 bases, leaving 8 bases not matched to a gene. This CDR3 spans 15 amino acids. Per the germline V gene, CDR1 is KGHDR and CDR2 is SFDVKD. DNA for the CDR3: TGTGCCACCGAGCGGACTAGCGGGAGTCAGGATACGCAGTATTTT. It translates to CATERTSGSQDTQYF.

This chain links TRBV28 with TRBJ1-1, with 7 bases matching TRBD1. The CDR3 runs 12 residues. Germline V gene data show CDR1 as MDHEN and CDR2 as SYDVKM. Losses at the gene ends were 10 bases for V and 1 base for J; bases not matched to a gene: 3. CDR3 DNA: TGTGCCATAAGGGGGCAGAACACTGAAGCTTTCTTT. It specifies CAIRGQNTEAFF.